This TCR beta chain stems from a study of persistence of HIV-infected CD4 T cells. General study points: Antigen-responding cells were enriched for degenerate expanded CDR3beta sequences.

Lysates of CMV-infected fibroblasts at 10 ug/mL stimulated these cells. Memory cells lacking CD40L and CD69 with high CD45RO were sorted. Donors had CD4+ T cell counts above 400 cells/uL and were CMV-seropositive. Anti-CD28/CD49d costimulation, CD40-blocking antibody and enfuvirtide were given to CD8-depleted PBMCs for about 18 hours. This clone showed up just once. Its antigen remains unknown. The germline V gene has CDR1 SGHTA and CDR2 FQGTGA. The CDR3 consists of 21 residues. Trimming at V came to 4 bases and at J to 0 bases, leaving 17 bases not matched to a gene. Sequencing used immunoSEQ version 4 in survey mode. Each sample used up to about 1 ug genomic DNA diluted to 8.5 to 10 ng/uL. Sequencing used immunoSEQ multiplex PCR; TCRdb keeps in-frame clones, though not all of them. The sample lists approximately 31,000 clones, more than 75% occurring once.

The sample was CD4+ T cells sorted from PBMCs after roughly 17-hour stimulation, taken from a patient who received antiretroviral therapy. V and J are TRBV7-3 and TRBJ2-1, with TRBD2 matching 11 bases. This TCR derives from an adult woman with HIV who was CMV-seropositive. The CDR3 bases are TGTGCCAGCAGCTCACCCCAGGGGGGGACTAGCGGTGGGAGCTCCTACAATGAGCAGTTCTTC. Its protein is CASSSPQGGTSGGSSYNEQFF.